The entry below describes one T cell receptor (beta chain). This CDR3 contains 12 residues. In germline, CDR1 is SGHAT, CDR2 FQNNGV. Trimming cost V 7 bases and J 5 bases, with 11 bases left between them. TCRdb's table, derived via immunoSEQ multiplex PCR, lists solely in-frame clones and lacks some. The sample includes fewer than 7,000 clones, 74% of them seen just once. PBMCs were not maintained or expanded in culture before analysis. This specimen belongs to a study of neoadjuvant anti-PD-1 for oral cavity cancer. The TCR was taken from a person aged 40 to 85 with oral cavity squamous cell carcinoma. The genes are TRBV11-2 and TRBJ2-5; D gene ambiguous. The sequences come from PBMCs, collected before nivolumab (anti-PD-1) treatment. CDR3 region: CASIGRYETQYF. CDR3 coding DNA: TGTGCCAGCATCGGACGATATGAGACCCAGTACTTC.